The clone carrying this TCR beta chain was seen at least ten times. The CDR3 is made up of 14 amino acids. Germline V gene lookup returns CDR1 SGHRS and CDR2 YFSETQ. Trimming shortened V by 4 bases and J by 7 bases, and 18 bases separated the two germline ends. This specimen comes from a study of regulatory T cells in long-lasting Graves disease. About the research overall: Antithyroid drugs had been taken under 3 months by newly diagnosed Graves' patients.

Time point described: newly diagnosed GD, antithyroid drugs for less than 3 months. There was RNA extracted from PBMCs, and the TCR library was made from it. From an endocrinology department in Xi'an, China, came the patients. The authors built TCR beta libraries using iRepertoire HTBI primers and Arm-PCR of CDR3 regions. One entry per CDR3 protein results from TCRdb running MiXCR on the multiplex PCR reads. Here the sample spans 450,000 to 700,000 distinct CDR3 sequences, roughly 13% being singletons. This sample was shared with a second study, whose subject was T cells in Graves' hyperthyroidism and ophthalmopathy.

The sequence derives from a man aged 30 to 45 with Graves disease. Sequences were derived from peripheral blood mononuclear cells (PBMCs), sampled at new diagnosis, from a patient treated with antithyroid drugs. The chain recombines TRBV5-1 with TRBJ2-7; D may be TRBD1 or TRBD2 (5 bases each). The CDR3 region is CASSDRDASREQYF. The CDR3 region has the DNA TGCGCCAGCAGCGACCGGGACGCTTCGCGGGAGCAGTACTTC.